These T cell receptor beta chains were read from a single sample in a study of cytomegalovirus exposure and HLA in healthy donors. Sequencing used immunoSEQ multiplex PCR; TCRdb keeps in-frame clones, though not all of them. The repertoire holds 200,000 to 250,000 clones, with approximately 80% as singletons. The source material was PBMCs. Source of these receptors: a woman aged 40 to 49 in good health and CMV-seronegative. Each CDR3 is given with its conserved first and last residue.

J gene | V gene | CDR3 protein
TRBJ2-2 | TRBV7-9 | CASKSGGVNTGELFF
TRBJ1-3 | TRBV30 | CAWILSGNTIYF
TRBJ2-7 | TRBV5-1 | CASRRTMRESYEQYF
TRBJ1-2 | TRBV5-1 | CASSLGQGKGYGYTF
TRBJ1-2 | TRBV28 | CASSSDSHGYTF
TRBJ1-4 | TRBV7-9 | CASSPPGGIRGEKLFF
NA | TRBV27 | CASSLFPSYEQYF
TRBJ1-4 | TRBV30 | CAWSGGVGEKLFF
TRBJ2-3 | TRBV7-2 | CASSLGGGASSTDTQYF
TRBJ2-5 | TRBV5-1 | CASSLAPEETQYF
TRBJ2-5 | TRBV29-1 | CSVSDRGSGTQYF
TRBJ2-2 | TRBV30 | CAWISSGGNTGELFF
TRBJ2-7 | TRBV2 | CASSENTYEQYF
TRBJ1-5 | TRBV6-5 | CASSSTGFSNQPQHF
TRBJ2-4 | TRBV30 | CAWSVGGAPLAKNIQYF
TRBJ1-1 | TRBV5-1 | CASREGTGNTEAFF
TRBJ2-2 | TRBV29-1 | CSVVGAGGTGELFF
TRBJ1-2 | TRBV7-2 | CASSLAGVGDYGYTF
TRBJ2-7 | TRBV11-2 | CASSLNEGSEQYF
TRBJ2-1 | TRBV5-5 | CASTRLAGVGEQFF
TRBJ2-3 | TRBV7-9 | CASSWNLAGANTDTQYF
TRBJ1-3 | TRBV7-8 | CASSSKGFGTGGAYTIYF
NA | TRBV13 | CASSLTYRDHEQYF
TRBJ1-5 | TRBV7-8 | CASSPGGPRNQPQHF
TRBJ1-2 | TRBV7-2 | CASSLVLQAGGPSNYGYTF
TRBJ2-7 | TRBV2 | CASRSDRLVGEQYF
TRBJ1-4 | TRBV11-2 | CASSLEDRAYEKLFF
TRBJ2-1 | TRBV7-9 | CASSHGTGVFDEQFF
TRBJ2-6 | TRBV2 | CASGESSGANVLTF
TRBJ2-7 | TRBV27 | CASRGAGLPYEQYF
TRBJ1-2 | TRBV28 | CASRPGHLNYGYTF
TRBJ1-4 | TRBV5-1 | CASSLGDREANEKLFF
TRBJ2-3 | TRBV5-5 | CASSLETTTDTQYF
TRBJ2-2 | TRBV4-2 | CASSQDFSGAGELFF
TRBJ2-2 | TRBV6-4 | CASSGTNTGELFF
TRBJ2-3 | TRBV9 | CASSPFLSTDTQYF
TRBJ2-7 | TRBV7-3 | CASSLLAGPYEQYF
NA | TRBV12-5 | CASGLVRSEQYF
TRBJ2-3 | TRBV29-1 | CSSVRGTDTQYF
TRBJ1-5 | TRBV7-8 | CASSLGVNQPQHF
TRBJ2-5 | TRBV6-6 | CASSNRDRGGETQYF
TRBJ1-3 | TRBV18 | CASSPLSRFRGNTIYF
TRBJ1-4 | TRBV30 | CAWKGGDGGEKLFF
TRBJ1-2 | TRBV6-5 | CASSYRTVGGKYGYTF